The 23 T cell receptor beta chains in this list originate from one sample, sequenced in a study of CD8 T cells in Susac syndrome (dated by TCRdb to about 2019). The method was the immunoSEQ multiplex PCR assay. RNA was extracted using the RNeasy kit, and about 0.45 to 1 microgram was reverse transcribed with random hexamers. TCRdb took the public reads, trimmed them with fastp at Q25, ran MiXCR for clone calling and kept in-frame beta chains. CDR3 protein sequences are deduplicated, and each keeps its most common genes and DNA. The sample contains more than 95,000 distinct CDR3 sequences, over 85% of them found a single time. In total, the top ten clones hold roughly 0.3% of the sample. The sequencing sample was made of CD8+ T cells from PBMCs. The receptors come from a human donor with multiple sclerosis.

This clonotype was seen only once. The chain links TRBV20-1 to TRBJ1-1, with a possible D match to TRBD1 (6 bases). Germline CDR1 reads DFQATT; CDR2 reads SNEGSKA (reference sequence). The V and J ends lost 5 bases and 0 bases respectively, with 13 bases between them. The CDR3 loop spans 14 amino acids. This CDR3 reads CSAVGGTLNTEAFF. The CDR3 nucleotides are TGCAGTGCTGTCGGAGGGACATTGAACACTGAAGCTTTCTTT.

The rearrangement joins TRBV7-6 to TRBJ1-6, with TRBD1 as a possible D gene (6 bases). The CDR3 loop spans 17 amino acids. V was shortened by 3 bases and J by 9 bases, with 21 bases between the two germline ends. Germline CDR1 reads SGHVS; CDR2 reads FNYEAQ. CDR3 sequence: CASSFKLPGHNSSPLHF. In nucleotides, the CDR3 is TGTGCCAGCAGCTTCAAGCTTCCGGGACATAATAGTTCACCCCTCCACTTT.

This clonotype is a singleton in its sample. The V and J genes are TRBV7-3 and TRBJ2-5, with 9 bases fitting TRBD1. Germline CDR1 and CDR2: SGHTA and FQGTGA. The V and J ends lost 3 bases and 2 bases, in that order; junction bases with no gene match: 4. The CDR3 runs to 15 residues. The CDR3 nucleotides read TGTGCCAGCAGCTTTACAGGGGGCCGACAAGAGACCCAGTACTTC. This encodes CASSFTGGRQETQYF.

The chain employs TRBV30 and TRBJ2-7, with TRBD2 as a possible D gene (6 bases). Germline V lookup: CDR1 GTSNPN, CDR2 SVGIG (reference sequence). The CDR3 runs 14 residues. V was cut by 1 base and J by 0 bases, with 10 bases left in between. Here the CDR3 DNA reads TGTGCCTGGAGTGGAAGGGACTTCTCCTACGAGCAGTACGTC. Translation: CAWSGRDFSYEQYV.

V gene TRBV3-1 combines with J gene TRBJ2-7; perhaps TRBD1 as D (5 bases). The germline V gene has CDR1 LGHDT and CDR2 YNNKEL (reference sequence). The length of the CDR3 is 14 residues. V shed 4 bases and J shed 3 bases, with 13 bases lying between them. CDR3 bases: TGTGCCAGCAGCCCACAGGTCTTTCTCTACGAGCAGTACTTC. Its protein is CASSPQVFLYEQYF.

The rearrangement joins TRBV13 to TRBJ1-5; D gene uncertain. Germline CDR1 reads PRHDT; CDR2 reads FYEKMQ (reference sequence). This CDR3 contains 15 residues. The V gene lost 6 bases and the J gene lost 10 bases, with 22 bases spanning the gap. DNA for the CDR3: TGTGCCAGCAGGCTTACAACCGGGGTGGGGTCTCCCCAGCATTTT. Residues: CASRLTTGVGSPQHF. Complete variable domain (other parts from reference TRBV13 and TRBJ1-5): AAGVIQSPRHLIKEKRETATLKCYPIPRHDTVYWYQQGPGQDPQFLISFYEKMQSDKGSIPDRFSAQQFSDYHSELNMSSLELGDSALYFCASRLTTGVGSPQHFGDGTRLSIL.

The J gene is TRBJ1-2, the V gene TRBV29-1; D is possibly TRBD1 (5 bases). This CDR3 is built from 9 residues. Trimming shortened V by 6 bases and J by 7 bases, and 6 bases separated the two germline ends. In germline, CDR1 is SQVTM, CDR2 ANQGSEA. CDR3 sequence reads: CSVDSGYTF. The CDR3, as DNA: TGCAGCGTCGACAGTGGCTACACCTTC.

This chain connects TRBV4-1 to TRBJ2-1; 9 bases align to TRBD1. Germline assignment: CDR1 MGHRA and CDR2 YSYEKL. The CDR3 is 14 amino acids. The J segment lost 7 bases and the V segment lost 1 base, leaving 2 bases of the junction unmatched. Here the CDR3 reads CASSQGQGGNEQFF. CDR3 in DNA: TGCGCCAGCAGCCAAGGACAGGGGGGAAATGAGCAGTTCTTC.

As DNA, the CDR3 is TGCGCCAGCAGCTTGATTGGGAGGGACGGCGGGGAGCTGTTTTTT. Translation gives CASSLIGRDGGELFF. V gene TRBV5-1 combines with J gene TRBJ2-2, with 7 bases that match TRBD2. The CDR3 contains 15 residues. The germline CDR1 and CDR2 sequences are SGHRS and YFSETQ. Losses at the gene ends were 1 base for V and 7 bases for J; bases not matched to a gene: 7.

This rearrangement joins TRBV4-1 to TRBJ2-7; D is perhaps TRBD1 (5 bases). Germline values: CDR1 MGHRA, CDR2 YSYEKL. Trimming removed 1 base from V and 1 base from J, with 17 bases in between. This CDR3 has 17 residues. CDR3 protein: CASSQVGARNYSYEQYF. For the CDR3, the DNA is TGCGCCAGCAGCCAAGTTGGGGCCCGGAATTATTCCTACGAGCAGTACTTC.

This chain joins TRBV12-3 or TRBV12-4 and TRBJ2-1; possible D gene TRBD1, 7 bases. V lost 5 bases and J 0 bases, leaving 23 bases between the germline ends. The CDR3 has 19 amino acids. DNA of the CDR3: TGTGCCAGCAGTCACACACAGGGGACTTCCCCTAGCTCCTACAATGAGCAGTTCTTC. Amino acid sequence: CASSHTQGTSPSSYNEQFF.

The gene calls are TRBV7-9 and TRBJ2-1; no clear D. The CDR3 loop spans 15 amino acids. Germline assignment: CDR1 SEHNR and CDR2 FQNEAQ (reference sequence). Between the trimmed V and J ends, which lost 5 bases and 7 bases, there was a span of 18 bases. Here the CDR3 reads CASSLGRQAANEQFF. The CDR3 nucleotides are TGTGCCAGCAGCCTTGGACGGCAGGCCGCAAATGAGCAGTTCTTC.

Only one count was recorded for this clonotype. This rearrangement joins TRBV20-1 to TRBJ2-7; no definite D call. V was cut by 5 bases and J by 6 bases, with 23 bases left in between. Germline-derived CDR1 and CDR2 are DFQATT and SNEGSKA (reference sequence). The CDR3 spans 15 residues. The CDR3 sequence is CSARPIDSRVGEQYV. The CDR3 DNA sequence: TGCAGTGCTCGGCCAATCGACTCCCGAGTAGGCGAGCAGTACGTC.

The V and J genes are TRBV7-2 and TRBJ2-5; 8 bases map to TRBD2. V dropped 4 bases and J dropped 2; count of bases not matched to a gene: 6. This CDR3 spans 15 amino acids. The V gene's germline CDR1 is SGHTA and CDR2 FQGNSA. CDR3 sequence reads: CASSYTGGRQETQYF. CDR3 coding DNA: TGTGCCAGCAGCTACACGGGGGGGCGACAAGAGACCCAGTACTTC.

The CDR3 coding sequence is TGTGCCAGTACCTCCGATCTGGGGTTGGTACAGCCCCAGCATTTT. It translates to CASTSDLGLVQPQHF. J is TRBJ1-5 and V is TRBV19; unclear D gene. The CDR3 consists of 15 residues. CDR1 is LNHDA and CDR2 is SQIVND in the germline V gene (reference sequence). Trimming cost V 7 bases and J 7 bases, with 20 bases left between them. The entire variable domain, with the rest obtained from reference TRBV19 and TRBJ1-5, is as follows: DGGITQSPKYLFRKEGQNVTLSCEQNLNHDAMYWYRQDPGQGLRLIYYSQIVNDFQKGDIAEGYSVSREKKESFPLTVTSAQKNPTAFYLCASTSDLGLVQPQHFGDGTRLSIL.

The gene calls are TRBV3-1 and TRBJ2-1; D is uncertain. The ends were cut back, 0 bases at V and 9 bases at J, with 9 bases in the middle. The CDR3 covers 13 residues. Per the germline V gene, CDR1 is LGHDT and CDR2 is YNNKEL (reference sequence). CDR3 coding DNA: TGTGCCAGCAGCCAAGATACTGGCGGTGAGCAGTTCTTC. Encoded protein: CASSQDTGGEQFF.

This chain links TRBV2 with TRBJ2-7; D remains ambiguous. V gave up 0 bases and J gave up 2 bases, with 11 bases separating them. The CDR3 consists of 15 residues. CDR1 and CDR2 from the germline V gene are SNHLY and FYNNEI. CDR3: CASSEALQATYEQYV. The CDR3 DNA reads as TGTGCCAGCAGTGAAGCGCTTCAGGCTACCTACGAGCAGTACGTC.

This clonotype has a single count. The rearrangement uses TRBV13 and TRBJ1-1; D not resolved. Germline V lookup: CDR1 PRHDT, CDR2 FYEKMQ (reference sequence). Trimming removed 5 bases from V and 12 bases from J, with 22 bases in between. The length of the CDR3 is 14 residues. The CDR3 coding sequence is TGTGCCAGCAGCCCGAGGCCGAGGCAACGGGTTACTTTCTTT. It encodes CASSPRPRQRVTFF.

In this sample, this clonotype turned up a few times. The CDR3 DNA follows: TGTGCCAGTAGTATTGCGGGAGGGCCATACAATGAGCAGTTCTTC. This translates into CASSIAGGPYNEQFF. The chain couples TRBV19 to TRBJ2-1, with 9 bases fitting TRBD2. This CDR3 has 15 residues. In germline, CDR1 is LNHDA, CDR2 SQIVND (reference sequence). V shed 3 bases, J shed 4 bases, and the junction held 4 bases outside the gene matches.

CDR3 region: CASSHPESGNTIYF. For the CDR3, the DNA is TGTGCCAGCAGCCATCCAGAGTCTGGAAACACCATATATTTT. The chain links TRBV7-9 to TRBJ1-3; the D is unclear. Germline-derived CDR1 and CDR2 are SEHNR and FQNEAQ (reference sequence). CDR3 length: 14 residues. V was cut by 5 bases and J by 1 base, with 9 bases left in between.

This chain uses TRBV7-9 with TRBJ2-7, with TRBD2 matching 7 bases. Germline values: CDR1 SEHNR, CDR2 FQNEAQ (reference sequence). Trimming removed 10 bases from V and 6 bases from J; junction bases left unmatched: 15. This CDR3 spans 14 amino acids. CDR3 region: CATTKLGGSREQYF. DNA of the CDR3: TGTGCCACGACGAAGCTCGGGGGGTCCCGCGAGCAGTACTTC.

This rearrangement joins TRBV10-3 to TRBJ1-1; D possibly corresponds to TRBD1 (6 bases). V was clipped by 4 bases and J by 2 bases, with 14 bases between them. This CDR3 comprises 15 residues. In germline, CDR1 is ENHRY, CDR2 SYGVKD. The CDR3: CAISVTGDLNTEAFF. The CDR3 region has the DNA TGTGCCATCAGTGTGACAGGAGACCTAAACACTGAAGCTTTCTTT.

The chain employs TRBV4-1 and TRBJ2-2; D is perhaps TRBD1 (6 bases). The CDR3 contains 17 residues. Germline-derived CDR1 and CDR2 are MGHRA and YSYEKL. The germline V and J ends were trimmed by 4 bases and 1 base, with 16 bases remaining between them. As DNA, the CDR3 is TGCGCCAGCAGCCCATCTCCGGGACAACAGAACACCGGGGAGCTGTTTTTT. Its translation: CASSPSPGQQNTGELFF.